The subject of this entry is one TCR beta chain. Its specificity is unknown. Clones were sequenced by immunoSEQ multiplex PCR, and TCRdb holds only the in-frame ones, with some missing. The sample contains 350,000 to 500,000 clones, 75% to 95% of which appear only once. Stated treatment: about 20 received Ad26.COV2.S at low or high dose, single or two shots; roughly five received placebo; per-sample allocation not given. Specimen acquisition occurred on day 63 following the initial vaccine or placebo injection. This record belongs to a study of Ad26.COV2.S vaccination and SARS-CoV-2 variants. Findings and caveats of the study: Breadth of non-spike TCRs did not differ between vaccinees and placebo recipients.

V lost 0 bases, J lost 1 base, and 3 bases stayed unmatched. The CDR3 spans 16 residues. From germline, CDR1 is MNHEY and CDR2 SVGAGI. The chain employs TRBV6-5 and TRBJ2-1, with TRBD2 identical over 7 bases. This clonotype was sampled from a person aged 18 to 59 who received the Ad26.COV2.S COVID-19 vaccine or a placebo. The sequencing used peripheral blood, collected in a trial of Ad26.COV2.S vaccine versus placebo. The CDR3 loop reads CASSYSSGKSYNEQFF. CDR3 DNA: TGTGCCAGCAGTTACTCGAGCGGGAAGTCCTACAATGAGCAGTTCTTC.